The clone carrying this T cell receptor beta chain was found a few times. This may be a read error, as it is one base from a much larger clone. TCRdb reprocessed the reads via MiXCR and lists one record per CDR3 protein. The sample records about 210,000 distinct CDR3 sequences, around 6.2% being singletons. This entry belongs to a study of T cell repertoires in cytomegalovirus infection. Overall study context: Public TCR beta signatures provided an indication of both CMV infection and a matching HLA type.

Germline CDR1 SGHTA, CDR2 FQGNSA. The CDR3 totals 13 residues. Sequences were obtained from PBMCs. The genes are TRBV7-2 and TRBJ2-4, with D perhaps assigned TRBD1 or TRBD2 (5 bases each). The source of this sequence is a human donor in good health (CMV status not recorded). Some clones in this sample may be carry-over from other donors' samples. The DNA for the CDR3 is TGTGCCAGCAGCCCTGACCCCGGGACCTCCTGGGACTTC. It encodes CASSPDPGTSWDF.